This TCR beta chain was observed in a study of OX40 agonist ivuxolimab in advanced cancers. Study observations and caveats: CD4+ and CD8+ T cells in blood underwent clonal expansion by week 6 at 0.1 to 3.0 mg/kg. Some nonresponders likewise displayed low normalized T-cell clonal expansion.

On this clone itself: Its specificity is unknown.

Clones were read by immunoSEQ multiplex PCR, and TCRdb kept only the in-frame ones, dropping some. The sample contains about 94,000 clones, roughly 94% of which appear only once. People who had autoimmune disease history or systemic immunosuppression were excluded. The sample was CD4+ or CD8+ T cells sorted from blood, taken in a trial of the OX40 agonist ivuxolimab. This receptor was taken from an adult with an advanced solid tumor such as melanoma, head and neck, liver or kidney cancer.

For the CDR3, the DNA is TGTGCCATCAGTTTGACAGGGCTCCCTGACAATGAGCAGTTCTTC. It specifies CAISLTGLPDNEQFF. The rearrangement uses TRBV10-3 and TRBJ2-1; 7 bases fit TRBD1. CDR3 length: 15 amino acids. Germline V gene data show CDR1 as ENHRY and CDR2 as SYGVKD. Trimming took 5 bases from V and 5 from J; bases not matched to a gene: 9.